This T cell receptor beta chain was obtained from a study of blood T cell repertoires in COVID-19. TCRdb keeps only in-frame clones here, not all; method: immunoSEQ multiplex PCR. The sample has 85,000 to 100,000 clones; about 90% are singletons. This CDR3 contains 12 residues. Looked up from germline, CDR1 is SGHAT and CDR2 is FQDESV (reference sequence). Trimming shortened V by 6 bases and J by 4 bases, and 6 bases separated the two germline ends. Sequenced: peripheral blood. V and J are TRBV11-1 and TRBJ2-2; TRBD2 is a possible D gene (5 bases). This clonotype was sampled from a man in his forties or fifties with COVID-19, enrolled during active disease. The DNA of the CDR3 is TGTGCCAGCAGGGCGGGCACCGGGGAGCTGTTTTTT. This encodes CASRAGTGELFF.